This entry lists 26 T cell receptor beta chains sequenced from one sample in a study of T cells and Merkel cell carcinoma outcomes. The repertoire was sequenced with immunoSEQ multiplex PCR; TCRdb's copy has only in-frame clones and lacks some. Altogether about 500 clones are present, 85% to 90% being singletons, with the ten largest covering over 10%. The sequenced sample was tumor tissue from Merkel cell carcinoma. These receptor sequences come from a human donor with Merkel cell carcinoma.

This chain uses TRBV18 with TRBJ1-1; no firm D call. The germline gives CDR1 KGHSH, CDR2 LQKENI. CDR3 size: 13 residues. The germline V and J ends were trimmed by 2 bases and 6 bases, with 10 bases remaining between them. CDR3 in amino acids: CASSPAAGAEAFF. The CDR3 nucleotides read TGTGCCAGCTCACCAGCGGCAGGAGCTGAAGCTTTCTTT.

A word on this clone: The CDR3 does not end in the conserved phenylalanine or tryptophan, so this is likely a read error. The DNA is left out, because the CDR3 cannot be placed on it with certainty; the CDR3 is given as TCRdb lists it. This rearrangement joins TRBV15 to TRBJ1-1; the D call in the table, TRBD1, was not verified against the DNA. The CDR3 is made up of 13 amino acids, end residues included. Germline CDR1 is LNHNV and CDR2 is YYDKDF (reference sequence). CDR3 residues: CATSRGNQGTILL.

The CDR3 DNA follows: TGTGCCAGCAGCACCTCGGACAGGTCGGGGGGCTACACCTTC. It translates to CASSTSDRSGGYTF. The rearrangement uses TRBV7-8 and TRBJ1-2, with 7 positions matching TRBD1. V shed 5 bases, J shed 8 bases, and the junction held 11 bases outside the gene matches. The CDR3 spans 14 residues. Per germline, CDR1 SGHVS and CDR2 FQNEAQ.

This chain links TRBV29-1 with TRBJ2-1, with 7 bases aligning to TRBD2. The CDR3 length is 15 residues. J was trimmed by 0 bases and V by 5 bases; bases with no gene match: 7. The germline V gene encodes CDR1 SQVTM and CDR2 ANQGSEA. CDR3 amino acids: CSVPRAGDSYNEQFF. CDR3 coding DNA: TGCAGCGTTCCCCGGGCGGGGGACTCCTACAATGAGCAGTTCTTC.

The chain joins TRBV11-3 to TRBJ1-1, with TRBD1 as a possible D gene (5 bases). Germline V gene sequence: CDR1 SGHNT, CDR2 YENEEA. This CDR3 region has 13 residues. Trimming took 4 bases from V and 4 from J, leaving 10 bases between them. The CDR3, as DNA: TGTGCCAGCAGCTCAGGGATGGCCACTGAAGCTTTCTTT. It codes for CASSSGMATEAFF.

Here the CDR3 DNA reads TGTGCCAGCAGTTTAGGACAGGGCCTCCACAATCAGCCCCAGCATTTT. It codes for CASSLGQGLHNQPQHF. The rearrangement joins TRBV28 to TRBJ1-5, with 8 positions matching TRBD1. The CDR3 sequence is 16 residues long. J gave up 3 bases and V 2 bases, and 6 bases lay outside the gene matches. Germline-derived CDR1 and CDR2 are MDHEN and SYDVKM.

This clone was seen a single time. Other DNA sequences in this sample translate to the same CDR3. The chain employs TRBV9 and TRBJ1-6; D gene ambiguous. The germline V and J ends were trimmed by 2 bases and 7 bases, with 7 bases remaining between them. This CDR3 is 13 amino acids long. Germline-derived CDR1 and CDR2 are SGDLS and YYNGEE. The CDR3 sequence: CASSVKWNSPLHF. In DNA, the CDR3 is TGTGCCAGCAGCGTCAAGTGGAATTCACCCCTCCACTTT.

Comments on this clone: The junction and the germline gene differ at one end; a read error may be behind it. V is TRBV7-7 and J is TRBJ1-1, with a weak D call TRBD1 (5 bases). Per the germline V gene, CDR1 is SSHAT and CDR2 is FNYEAQ (reference sequence). The CDR3 is made up of 13 amino acids. This CDR3 is CASSLDRDGEAFF. The CDR3 bases are TGTGCTAGCAGCTTAGACCGGGACGGTGAAGCTTTCTTT.

This clone has a handful of counts. V gene TRBV2 combines with J gene TRBJ1-1, with TRBD1 identical over 9 bases. Germline assignment: CDR1 SNHLY and CDR2 FYNNEI. The CDR3 is 17 residues long. The ends lost 0 bases at V and 4 bases at J; junction bases unmatched: 9. The CDR3 sequence: CASSEALDRGWGTEAFF. DNA of the CDR3: TGTGCCAGCAGTGAAGCATTGGACAGGGGTTGGGGCACTGAAGCTTTCTTT. Full variable domain (remainder filled in from reference TRBV2 and TRBJ1-1): EPEVTQTPSHQVTQMGQEVILRCVPISNHLYFYWYRQILGQKVEFLVSFYNNEISEKSEIFDDQFSVERPDGSNFTLKIRSTKLEDSAMYFCASSEALDRGWGTEAFFGQGTRLTVV.

The chain uses TRBV19 and TRBJ1-2, with TRBD1 matching over 8 bases. J lost 7 bases, V lost 0 bases, and 1 base had no gene match. The CDR3 runs to 13 residues. Germline-derived CDR1 and CDR2 are LNHDA and SQIVND (reference sequence). CDR3 DNA sequence: TGTGCCAGTAGTATAGATCAGGGGGCTGGCTACACCTTC. Encoded protein: CASSIDQGAGYTF.

Remarks on this clone: Other nucleotide sequences from this sample produce the same CDR3. V usage is TRBV7-8 and J usage is TRBJ2-7; 7 bases line up with TRBD1. The germline CDR1 and CDR2 sequences are SGHVS and FQNEAQ. This CDR3 has 14 residues. Trimming at V came to 3 bases and at J to 0 bases, leaving 2 bases not matched to a gene. CDR3 sequence reads: CASSFGDSSYEQYF. CDR3 DNA: TGTGCCAGCAGCTTTGGGGACAGCTCCTACGAGCAGTACTTC.

Only one count was recorded for this clone. V and J are TRBV6-4 and TRBJ1-2; D is unresolved. CDR1 and CDR2 from the germline V gene are MRHNA and SNTAGT. The CDR3 is 13 amino acids. Trimming cost V 7 bases and J 4 bases, with 13 bases left between them. The CDR3 sequence: CASTHGKTYGYTF. The CDR3 DNA is TGTGCCAGCACACACGGAAAGACCTATGGCTACACCTTC.

A note on this clone: A read error may produce the germline difference seen at one junction end. Distinct nucleotide sequences in the sample also encode this CDR3. This rearrangement joins TRBV7-8 to TRBJ2-7; TRBD1 matches at 7 bases. CDR3 length equals 14 residues. Germline V CDR1 and CDR2: SGHVS, FQNEAQ. This chain's CDR3 is CASSFGDSSYEQYF. CDR3 sequence (DNA): TGTGCCAGTAGCTTTGGGGACAGCTCCTACGAGCAGTACTTC.

The chain couples TRBV19 to TRBJ1-5; TRBD1 matches at 11 bases. The trim removed 7 bases at V and 2 bases at J, leaving 7 bases unmatched. The CDR3 loop spans 16 amino acids. Germline CDR1 reads LNHDA; CDR2 reads SQIVND (reference sequence). CDR3: CASKRWTGGGNQPQHF. CDR3 nucleotides: TGTGCCAGTAAGAGGTGGACAGGGGGCGGCAATCAGCCCCAGCATTTT.

This chain joins TRBV30 and TRBJ2-7; the match to TRBD1 covers 10 bases. CDR1 is GTSNPN and CDR2 is SVGIG in the germline V gene (reference sequence). This CDR3 contains 13 residues. After removal of 5 bases from V and 6 bases from J, the junction contained 7 bases not matched to a gene. The CDR3 protein is CAWETGGNGEQYV. For the CDR3, the DNA is TGTGCCTGGGAGACAGGGGGCAACGGCGAGCAGTACGTC.

This chain connects TRBV5-1 to TRBJ2-5; unclear D gene. The CDR3 runs to 13 residues. From germline, CDR1 is SGHRS and CDR2 YFSETQ. Trimming took off 3 bases at V and 3 bases at J, with 9 bases between the two ends. The CDR3 nucleotides are TGCGCCAGCAGCTCGAGGTTTAAAGAGACCCAGTACTTC. This codes for CASSSRFKETQYF. Combining the CDR3 with reference TRBV5-1 and TRBJ2-5 gives the whole variable domain KAGVTQTPRYLIKTRGQQVTLSCSPISGHRSVSWYQQTPGQGLQFLFEYFSETQRNKGNFPGRFSGRQFSNSRSEMNVSTLELGDSALYLCASSSRFKETQYFGPGTRLLVL.

This chain joins TRBV7-2 and TRBJ2-3; D not resolved. This CDR3 contains 13 residues. CDR1 is SGHTA, CDR2 FQGNSA, per germline. Trimming stripped 4 bases from V and 3 bases from J, with 8 bases between. The CDR3 nucleotides are TGTGCCAGCAGCTACCAGGCGACAGATACGCAGTATTTT. Amino acid sequence: CASSYQATDTQYF.

This clone was counted once. V usage is TRBV7-9 and J usage is TRBJ2-5; D may be TRBD1 (6 bases). V lost 5 bases to trimming and J lost 3 bases, with 13 bases between them. The CDR3 runs 14 residues. Looked up from germline, CDR1 is SEHNR and CDR2 is FQNEAQ (reference sequence). CDR3 loop: CASSPRTVEETQYF. The CDR3 DNA is TGTGCCAGCAGCCCCAGGACAGTAGAAGAGACCCAGTACTTC.

J is TRBJ1-4 and V is TRBV19; possible D gene TRBD1, 6 bases. The CDR3 has 15 residues. V lost 2 bases to trimming and J lost 10 bases, with 17 bases between them. Germline V CDR1 and CDR2: LNHDA, SQIVND (reference sequence). The CDR3 spells CASSITAEGGRKLFF. The CDR3, as DNA: TGTGCCAGTAGTATAACAGCCGAAGGGGGAAGAAAACTGTTTTTT.

The chain employs TRBV5-6 and TRBJ1-2; 7 positions agree with TRBD1. The CDR3 spans 13 residues. The V gene end was trimmed by 4 bases and the J gene end by 8 bases; junction bases not matched to a gene: 8. Germline V gene data show CDR1 as SGHDT and CDR2 as YYEEEE. The CDR3 DNA reads TGTGCCAGCAGCCCTAGGGGAGGGGGCGGCTACACCTTC. This gives the protein CASSPRGGGGYTF.

V and J are TRBV15 and TRBJ1-6; D unclear. V gave up 2 bases and J gave up 6 bases, with 8 bases separating them. The V gene's germline CDR1 is LNHNV and CDR2 YYDKDF (reference sequence). The CDR3 is 14 residues long. The CDR3 DNA sequence: TGTGCCACCAGCAGACAAGACCCTAATTCACCCCTCCACTTT. It codes for CATSRQDPNSPLHF.

As to this clone: The junction departs from the called germline gene at one end, perhaps through a read error. The V call is TRBV9, the J call TRBJ1-5; TRBD1 might be the D (5 bases). The CDR3 extends over 14 amino acids. Germline loops: CDR1 SGDLS, CDR2 YYNGEE. CDR3 amino acids: CTSSVEEGYQPQHF. CDR3 nucleotide sequence: TGTACCAGCAGCGTAGAGGAGGGGTATCAGCCCCAACATTTT.

This clone was counted once. The V gene is TRBV5-1, the J gene TRBJ2-2; D not resolved. The V and J ends lost 4 bases and 7 bases respectively, with 11 bases between them. This CDR3 has 13 amino acids. CDR1 and CDR2 (germline): SGHRS, YFSETQ. CDR3 region: CASSPFGFGELFF. CDR3 DNA: TGCGCCAGCAGCCCCTTCGGGTTCGGGGAGCTGTTTTTT. Drawing the rest from reference TRBV5-1 and TRBJ2-2, the complete variable domain is KAGVTQTPRYLIKTRGQQVTLSCSPISGHRSVSWYQQTPGQGLQFLFEYFSETQRNKGNFPGRFSGRQFSNSRSEMNVSTLELGDSALYLCASSPFGFGELFFGEGSRLTVL.

The CDR3 DNA is TGTGCCAGCAGCCTGGAGTGGACTGTCCGAGAACGAACCGAGCTGTTTTTT. It translates to CASSLEWTVRERTELFF. The genes are TRBV11-3 and TRBJ2-2; maybe TRBD2 (5 bases). V lost 5 bases and J lost 11, with 27 bases in between. The germline V gene encodes CDR1 SGHNT and CDR2 YENEEA. CDR3 length: 17 amino acids. Full variable domain (outside the CDR3, taken from reference TRBV11-3 and TRBJ2-2): EAGVVQSPRYKIIEKKQPVAFWCNPISGHNTLYWYLQNLGQGPELLIRYENEEAVDDSQLPKDRFSAERLKGVDSTLKIQPAELGDSAVYLCASSLEWTVRERTELFFGEGSRLTVL.

There are a few counts of this clone. The chain couples TRBV7-9 to TRBJ1-6; TRBD1 might be the D (5 bases). CDR1 is SEHNR, CDR2 FQNEAQ, per germline (reference sequence). This CDR3 spans 16 amino acids. V was shortened by 8 bases and J by 0 bases, with 14 bases between the two germline ends. The CDR3 DNA reads TGTGCCAGCGAAGACAGTCAAAGCTCCTATAATTCACCCCTCCACTTT. Encoded protein: CASEDSQSSYNSPLHF. Based on the CDR3 plus reference TRBV7-9 and TRBJ1-6, the full variable domain is DTGVSQNPRHKITKRGQNVTFRCDPISEHNRLYWYRQTLGQGPEFLTYFQNEAQLEKSRLLSDRFSAERPKGSFSTLEIQRTEQGDSAMYLCASEDSQSSYNSPLHFGNGTRLTVT.

This clone has just a few counts. The chain joins TRBV5-8 to TRBJ1-5, with D possibly TRBD1 on 5 matching bases. The CDR3 contains 17 residues. V gave up 0 bases and J gave up 4 bases, with 17 bases separating them. Germline CDR1 SGHTS, CDR2 YDEGEE. CDR3 sequence reads: CASSLGTFLTENQPQHF. CDR3 coding DNA: TGTGCCAGCAGCTTGGGTACCTTTTTGACAGAGAATCAGCCCCAGCATTTT.